A selection of T cell receptor beta chains follows, all from one sample in a study of chemoradiotherapy in HPV16-positive cancers. Method: immunoSEQ multiplex PCR; TCRdb's copy keeps in-frame clones and lacks some. The repertoire includes more than 10,000 clones, approximately 89% of them detected once, and 22% sits in the top ten. Sequencing was performed on blood, taken from a patient who underwent chemoradiotherapy. These receptor sequences come from a human donor with HPV-associated anogenital cancer. Each CDR3 is given with its conserved first and last residue. D genes are given only for firm matches. Size tells how often a clone was seen (once, few, many) or the class of an expanded clone, and some rows leave it out.

CDR3	DNA	length	size	J	D	V
CASSFRQAEGGSNQPQHF	TGTGCCAGCAGTTTTCGTCAGGCGGAGGGTGGGAGCAATCAGCCCCAGCATTTT	18	once	TRBJ1-5	-	TRBV27
CASSDSTGQGHYNEQFF	TGTGCCAGCAGTGATTCAACGGGACAGGGGCACTACAATGAGCAGTTCTTC	17	-	TRBJ2-1	TRBD1	TRBV25-1
CASSQPGTEKLFF	TGTGCCAGCAGCCAACCCGGGACAGAAAAACTGTTTTTT	13	-	TRBJ1-4	-	TRBV6-5
CASSLPGQNTEAFF	TGTGCCAGCAGCCTTCCGGGACAGAACACTGAAGCTTTCTTT	14	-	TRBJ1-1	-	TRBV14
CASSTLGQGNTEAFF	TGTGCCAGCAGCACCCTGGGACAGGGCAACACTGAAGCTTTCTTT	15	once	TRBJ1-1	TRBD1	TRBV7-9
CASSLWDRGTNEQYF	TGTGCCAGCAGTTTGTGGGACAGGGGGACCAACGAGCAGTACTTC	15	-	TRBJ2-7	TRBD1	TRBV28
CASSPTSGVSTDTQYF	TGTGCCAGCAGCCCCACTAGCGGGGTAAGCACAGATACGCAGTATTTT	16	-	TRBJ2-3	TRBD2	TRBV7-3
CASSLQGHRQETQYF	TGTGCCAGCAGCCTGCAGGGTCATAGGCAAGAGACCCAGTACTTC	15	-	TRBJ2-5	-	TRBV7-9
CASSLDTYYEQYF	TGTGCCAGCAGCTTGGACACATACTACGAGCAGTACTTC	13	-	TRBJ2-7	-	TRBV5-5
CASRWDGAVDTQYF	TGTGCCAGTAGATGGGACGGGGCGGTGGATACGCAGTATTTT	14	-	TRBJ2-3	-	TRBV19
CASRRLGQGSYEQYF	TGTGCCAGCAGACGCCTGGGACAGGGGTCCTACGAGCAGTACTTC	15	-	TRBJ2-7	TRBD1	TRBV6-5
CASSSLSRDTQYF	TGTGCCAGCAGCTCCCTTTCTAGAGATACGCAGTATTTT	13	-	TRBJ2-3	-	TRBV7-2
CASSRGQGLYEQYF	TGTGCCAGCAGCCGAGGACAGGGCCTCTACGAGCAGTACTTC	14	-	TRBJ2-7	TRBD1	TRBV7-9
CASRFEVRNMNTEAFF	TGTGCCAGCAGGTTTGAGGTCCGTAACATGAACACTGAAGCTTTCTTT	16	-	TRBJ1-1	-	TRBV7-2
CASSFQGLATNEQFF	TGTGCCAGCAGCTTCCAGGGACTAGCGACGAATGAGCAGTTCTTC	15	-	TRBJ2-1	TRBD2	TRBV7-6
CASSQEGSWIRAYEQYF	TGTGCCAGCAGCCAAGAGGGGTCCTGGATCCGAGCCTACGAGCAGTACTTC	17	-	TRBJ2-7	-	TRBV4-2
CASIIAPGYGYTF	TGTGCCAGCATCATCGCCCCAGGCTATGGCTACACCTTC	13	-	TRBJ1-2	-	TRBV28
CASSQEPVRSPLHF	TGTGCCAGCAGCCAAGAGCCAGTCCGATCACCCCTCCACTTT	14	-	TRBJ1-6	-	TRBV4-2
CASSLDGGSQTQYF	TGTGCCAGCAGCTTAGACGGGGGGTCGCAGACCCAGTACTTC	14	-	TRBJ2-5	TRBD2	TRBV7-6
CASSLDSGAMNTEAFF	TGCGCCAGCAGCCTAGACTCCGGAGCCATGAACACTGAAGCTTTCTTT	16	-	TRBJ1-1	-	TRBV4-1
CASSTGGPSGSQETQYF	TGCGCCAGCAGCACGGGGGGGCCTAGCGGGAGTCAAGAGACCCAGTACTTC	17	-	TRBJ2-5	TRBD2	TRBV5-1
CAIRINGGTTSYGYTF	TGTGCCATCAGAATTAACGGGGGGACGACGAGCTATGGCTACACCTTC	16	-	TRBJ1-2	-	TRBV10-3
CASRLPTGKETQYF	TGTGCAAGTCGCTTACCGACAGGGAAGGAGACCCAGTACTTC	14	-	TRBJ2-5	-	TRBV12-2
CASSLVPETEAFF	TGCGCCAGCAGCTTGGTCCCAGAGACTGAAGCTTTCTTT	13	once	TRBJ1-1	-	TRBV5-1
CASSRNRGMNTEAFF	TGTGCCAGCAGCAGAAACAGGGGAATGAACACTGAAGCTTTCTTT	15	-	TRBJ1-1	TRBD1	TRBV7-2
CASQSQGRELFF	TGTGCCAGTCAATCACAGGGCAGGGAGCTGTTTTTT	12	-	TRBJ2-2	-	TRBV19
CASSKQGLLNYEQYF	TGTGCCAGCAGTAAACAGGGACTACTAAACTACGAGCAGTACTTC	15	-	TRBJ2-7	-	TRBV28
CASKRTEHDQPQHF	TGCGCCAGCAAGAGGACAGAACATGATCAGCCCCAGCATTTT	14	-	TRBJ1-5	-	TRBV10-2
CASSPSVRGYNESPLHF	TGTGCCAGCAGCCCCTCGGTTCGGGGCTATAACGAATCACCCCTCCACTTT	17	-	TRBJ1-6	-	TRBV5-5
CASSSLRGHGYTF	TGTGCCAGCAGCTCCCTCAGGGGCCATGGCTACACCTTC	13	-	TRBJ1-2	-	TRBV7-2
CASIEVFGNEQFF	TGTGCCAGCATTGAGGTTTTCGGCAATGAGCAGTTCTTC	13	-	TRBJ2-1	-	TRBV6-1
CASSQDRSPYNEQFF	TGTGCCAGCAGCCAAGATAGGTCCCCGTACAATGAGCAGTTCTTC	15	-	TRBJ2-1	-	TRBV4-2
CASSWDRQNTGELFF	TGTGCCAGCAGCTGGGACAGGCAAAACACCGGGGAGCTGTTTTTT	15	-	TRBJ2-2	TRBD1	TRBV6-5
CASSARGQGGYEQYF	TGTGCCAGCAGCGCGAGGGGACAGGGCGGCTACGAGCAGTACTTC	15	-	TRBJ2-7	TRBD1	TRBV13
CASTDGGEQYF	TGTGCCAGCACCGACGGCGGCGAGCAGTACTTC	11	-	TRBJ2-7	-	TRBV6-5
CASSQDRQDMNTGELFF	TGCGCCAGCAGCCAAGATCGGCAGGACATGAACACCGGGGAGCTGTTTTTT	17	-	TRBJ2-2	-	TRBV4-3
CASSQTRNTEAFF	TGCGCCAGCAGCCAGACTAGGAACACTGAAGCTTTCTTT	13	-	TRBJ1-1	-	TRBV4-1
CSADRGDTGELFF	TGCAGCGCGGACCGGGGCGACACCGGGGAGCTGTTTTTT	13	once	TRBJ2-2	-	TRBV29-1
CASSYGGGSGELFF	TGTGCCAGCAGTTACGGAGGGGGTTCCGGGGAGCTGTTTTTT	14	once	TRBJ2-2	-	TRBV6-6
CASSYSEQGSYYGYTF	TGTGCCAGCAGTTACTCCGAACAGGGGAGCTACTATGGCTACACCTTC	16	-	TRBJ1-2	TRBD1	TRBV6-5
CASSLGGQGEAFF	TGTGCCAGCAGCTTAGGGGGACAGGGAGAAGCTTTCTTT	13	-	TRBJ1-1	TRBD1	TRBV7-3
CASSWGDHSYGYTF	TGCGCCAGCAGCTGGGGGGACCACTCCTATGGCTACACCTTC	14	-	TRBJ1-2	-	TRBV5-1
CASSQEGGWRLAGGNEQFF	TGTGCCAGCAGCCAAGAAGGAGGGTGGAGGCTAGCGGGGGGCAATGAGCAGTTCTTC	19	-	TRBJ2-1	TRBD2	TRBV14
CASSLGGASGGAGEQFF	TGTGCCAGCAGCTTAGGCGGAGCTAGCGGGGGGGCCGGTGAGCAGTTCTTC	17	-	TRBJ2-1	TRBD2	TRBV7-2
CASSPLAGGSEAFF	TGTGCCAGCAGCCCCCTGGCGGGGGGCTCTGAAGCTTTCTTT	14	-	TRBJ1-1	-	TRBV7-2
CASRLHRGDQPQHF	TGTGCCAGCAGGCTTCACAGGGGAGATCAGCCCCAGCATTTT	14	-	TRBJ1-5	TRBD1	TRBV28
CASSLSNEQFF	TGTGCCAGCAGCTTGTCGAATGAGCAGTTCTTC	11	-	TRBJ2-1	-	TRBV11-2
CASSRADRNTEAFF	TGCGCCAGCAGCCGAGCGGACAGGAACACTGAAGCTTTCTTT	14	-	TRBJ1-1	-	TRBV4-3
CASSDPSGRTTAGELFF	TGTGCCAGCAGTGACCCTAGCGGGAGGACCACCGCCGGGGAGCTGTTTTTT	17	-	TRBJ2-2	TRBD2	TRBV6-1
CASSQNTNTEAFF	TGTGCCAGCAGCCAAAACACGAACACTGAAGCTTTCTTT	13	-	TRBJ1-1	-	TRBV14
CASSPGGSGANVLTF	TGTGCCAGCAGCCCGGGGGGCTCTGGGGCCAACGTCCTGACTTTC	15	-	TRBJ2-6	TRBD2	TRBV5-4
CASSDGAGGRETQYF	TGTGCCAGCAGTGACGGGGCAGGGGGCAGGGAGACCCAGTACTTC	15	-	TRBJ2-5	TRBD1	TRBV2
CASSLAERAIVYNSPLHF	TGTGCCAGCAGCTTAGCGGAAAGGGCCATCGTCTATAATTCACCCCTCCACTTT	18	-	TRBJ1-6	-	TRBV7-2
CASSAHRPRVQPQHF	TGTGCCAGCAGCGCCCACAGGCCTCGTGTACAGCCCCAGCATTTT	15	-	TRBJ1-5	-	TRBV5-4
CASSLGEGTGGNTIYF	TGTGCCAGCAGCTTAGGAGAGGGGACAGGCGGAAACACCATATATTTT	16	-	TRBJ1-3	TRBD1	TRBV7-9
CAISSVSYEQYF	TGTGCCATCAGTTCGGTTTCCTACGAGCAGTACTTC	12	-	TRBJ2-7	-	TRBV10-3